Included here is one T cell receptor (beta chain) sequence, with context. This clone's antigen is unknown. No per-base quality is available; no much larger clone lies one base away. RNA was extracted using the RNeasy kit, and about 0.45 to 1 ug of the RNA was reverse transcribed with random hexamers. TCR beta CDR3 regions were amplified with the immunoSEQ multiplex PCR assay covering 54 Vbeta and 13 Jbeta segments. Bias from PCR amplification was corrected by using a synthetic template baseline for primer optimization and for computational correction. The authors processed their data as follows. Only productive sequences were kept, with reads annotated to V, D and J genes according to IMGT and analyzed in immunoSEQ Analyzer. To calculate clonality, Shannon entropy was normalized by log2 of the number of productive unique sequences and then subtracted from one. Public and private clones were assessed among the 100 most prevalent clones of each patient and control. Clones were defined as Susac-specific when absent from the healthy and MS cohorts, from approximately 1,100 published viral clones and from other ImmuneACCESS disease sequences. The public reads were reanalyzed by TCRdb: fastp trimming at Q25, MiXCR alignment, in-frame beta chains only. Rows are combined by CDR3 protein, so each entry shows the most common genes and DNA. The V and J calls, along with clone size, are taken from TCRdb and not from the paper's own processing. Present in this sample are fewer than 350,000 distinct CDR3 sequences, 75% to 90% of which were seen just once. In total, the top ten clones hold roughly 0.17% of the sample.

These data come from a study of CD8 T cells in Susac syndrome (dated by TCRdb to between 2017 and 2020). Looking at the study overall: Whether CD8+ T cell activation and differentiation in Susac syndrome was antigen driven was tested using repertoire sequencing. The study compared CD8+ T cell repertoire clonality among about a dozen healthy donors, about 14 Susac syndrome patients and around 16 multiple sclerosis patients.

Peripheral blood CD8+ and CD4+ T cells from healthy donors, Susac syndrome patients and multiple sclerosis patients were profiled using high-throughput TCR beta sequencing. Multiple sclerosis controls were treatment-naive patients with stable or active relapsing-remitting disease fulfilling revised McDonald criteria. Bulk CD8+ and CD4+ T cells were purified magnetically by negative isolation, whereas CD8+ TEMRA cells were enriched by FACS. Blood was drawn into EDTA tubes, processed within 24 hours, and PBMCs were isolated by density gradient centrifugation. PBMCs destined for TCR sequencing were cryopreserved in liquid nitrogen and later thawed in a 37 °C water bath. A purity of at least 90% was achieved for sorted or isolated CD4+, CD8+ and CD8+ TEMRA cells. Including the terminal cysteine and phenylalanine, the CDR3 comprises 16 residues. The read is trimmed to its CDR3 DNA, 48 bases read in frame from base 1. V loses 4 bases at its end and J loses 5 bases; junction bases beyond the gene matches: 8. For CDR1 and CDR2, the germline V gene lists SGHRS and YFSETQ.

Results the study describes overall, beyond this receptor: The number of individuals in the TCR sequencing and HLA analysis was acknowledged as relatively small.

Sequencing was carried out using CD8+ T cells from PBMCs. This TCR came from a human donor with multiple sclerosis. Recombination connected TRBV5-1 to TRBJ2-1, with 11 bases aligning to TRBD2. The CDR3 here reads CASSGRTSGYNNEQFF. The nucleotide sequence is TGCGCCAGCAGCGGCCGGACTAGCGGGTATAACAATGAGCAGTTCTTC. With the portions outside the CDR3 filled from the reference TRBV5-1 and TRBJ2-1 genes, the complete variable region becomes KAGVTQTPRYLIKTRGQQVTLSCSPISGHRSVSWYQQTPGQGLQFLFEYFSETQRNKGNFPGRFSGRQFSNSRSEMNVSTLELGDSALYLCASSGRTSGYNNEQFFGPGTRLTVL.